This note documents a single T cell receptor (beta chain) sequence. This clone is medium-sized (0.01 to 0.1%) in terms of sample share. There is no known antigen for this receptor. Base qualities were left out, and no much larger clone turns up one base away. The data were obtained in a study of sequential checkpoint blockade in melanoma (dated by TCRdb to between 2018 and 2021). General notes on the study: Using 1:1 randomization, the trial assigned patients either to first-line nivolumab followed by ipilimumab (arm A) or to ipilimumab followed by nivolumab (arm B). Maintenance nivolumab was given following each of the two trial sequences.

What the work shows at the level of the full study, not this receptor alone: Validation of the response-prediction model combining TCR metrics and mutation burden is needed in larger, independent patient cohorts.

The treatment or condition label here, explained by the study, means: randomized to nivolumab then ipilimumab (arm A) or the reverse (arm B). None of the patients in the trial had previously been given DNA-damaging chemotherapy. Thawed PBMCs were sorted on a FACS Aria II flow cytometer to isolate live CD3+CD8+ cells negative for CD19 and CD56. The samples were obtained from melanoma patients enrolled in CheckMate 064, an open-label, randomized phase II trial testing sequential checkpoint blockade. Leukapheresis was used to collect peripheral blood mononuclear cells, which were then purified with Ficoll-Paque and frozen in human serum with about 10% DMSO. Purity of sorted blood CD3+CD8+ cells was verified at >98% immediately after sorting, followed by DNA extraction. TCRbeta CDR3 regions were immunosequenced from genomic DNA with the immunoSEQ Assay. Before high-throughput sequencing, genomic DNA was amplified using bias-controlled multiplex PCR. In the authors' own workflow: To quantify the absolute abundance of each unique TCRbeta CDR3 region, the sequences were collapsed and filtered. Clonality, defined as 1 minus Pielou's evenness, was calculated using only productive rearrangements. A previously published method was used to identify clones with significantly greater frequencies in on-treatment samples than in baseline samples. Not all clones reach the TCRdb copy of this immuneACCESS table, which keeps in-frame sequences only. Checked studies attribute under half of the gap to unresolved V genes and leave the rest unexplained. That table supplies the V and J calls and clone size; D and trimming were determined from the DNA. Recorded for this sample are approximately 11,000 clones; 50% to 65% of them occurred a single time. Clones ranked in the top ten supply roughly 15% of the sample.

The CDR3 runs 17 amino acids, cysteine and phenylalanine included. Only CDR3 DNA is held: 51 bases, read in frame from base 1. Sequences LGHNA (CDR1) and YSLEER (CDR2) are obtained from the germline V gene. The V and J ends are trimmed by 0 bases and 0 bases, leaving 12 bases between them. The receptor's source is a human donor with melanoma. The specimen comprised CD8+ T cells sorted from blood (inferred from file names), sampled from a patient given nivolumab and ipilimumab in sequence. Rearrangement joined TRBV4-3 to TRBJ1-3; the D gene is unclear. The CDR3 region: CASSQDHDDSSGNTIYF. The DNA is as follows: TGCGCCAGCAGCCAAGATCACGACGACTCCTCTGGAAACACCATATATTTT.